One and the same sample provided the 15 T cell receptor beta chains below, sequenced in a study of breast tumors, draining lymph nodes, adjacent tissues. TCRdb reprocessed the multiplex PCR reads via MiXCR and lists one record per CDR3 protein. This table has 150,000 to 200,000 distinct CDR3 sequences, 25% to 40% appearing once. Axillary draining lymph nodes of breast cancer patients supplied the node samples. The sequencing sample was made of axillary lymph node tissue. The receptor source for this set is a female donor with breast cancer. Some clones in this sample may be carry-over from other donors' samples.

V usage is TRBV12-3 or TRBV12-4 and J usage is TRBJ1-1; 7 bases align to TRBD1. CDR3 size: 14 residues. Germline trimming cut 3 bases from V and 7 bases from J; bases unmatched to any gene: 8. Here the CDR3 reads CASSLRDRLLEAFF. DNA for the CDR3: TGTGCCAGCAGTTTGAGGGACAGACTTCTTGAAGCTTTCTTT.

This CDR3 reads CASSAGGEGSRKLFF. In DNA form, the CDR3 reads TGTGCCAGCAGTGCGGGAGGGGAGGGGAGCCGAAAACTGTTTTTT. This chain uses TRBV2 with TRBJ1-4; D might be TRBD1 (5 bases). V was trimmed by 4 bases and J by 10 bases, leaving 19 bases between them. From germline, CDR1 is SNHLY and CDR2 FYNNEI. This CDR3 region has 15 residues.

In its sample, this clonotype was seen many times. V usage is TRBV10-3 and J usage is TRBJ2-1; 7 nucleotides agree with TRBD2. The CDR3 consists of 15 residues. Germline trimming cut 6 bases from V and 3 bases from J; bases unmatched to any gene: 8. Germline CDR1 reads ENHRY; CDR2 reads SYGVKD. CDR3 bases: TGTGCCATCAGCGCCCCGGGGGGTAACTACAATGAGCAGTTCTTC. Amino acid sequence: CAISAPGGNYNEQFF.

This rearrangement joins TRBV6-2 or TRBV6-3 to TRBJ1-2; tentative D call: TRBD1 (6 bases). V gave up 9 bases and J gave up 10 bases, with 18 bases separating them. The CDR3 loop spans 12 amino acids. Germline CDR1 reads MNHEY; CDR2 reads SVGEGT. The CDR3 bases are TGTGCCAGTTTTTGGGGGGCCGGTGACTACACCTTC. It translates to CASFWGAGDYTF.

This clonotype was seen repeatedly, ten times or more. The gene calls are TRBV20-1 and TRBJ2-7, with 8 bases lining up with TRBD1. With V trimmed by 6 bases and J by 6 bases, 13 bases remained unmatched. The germline V gene has CDR1 DFQATT and CDR2 SNEGSKA (reference sequence). The CDR3 has 14 amino acids. CDR3 sequence reads: CSAAGGWDKSEQYF. DNA for the CDR3: TGCAGTGCAGCAGGGGGCTGGGATAAGTCCGAGCAGTACTTC.

V usage is TRBV19 and J usage is TRBJ2-3; 7 nucleotides match TRBD1. The CDR3 extends over 15 amino acids. V lost 6 bases and J lost 6; bases outside the gene matches: 12. Germline CDR1 is LNHDA and CDR2 is SQIVND (reference sequence). The CDR3 is CASRQKPGGRDTQYF. In DNA, the CDR3 is TGTGCCAGTAGACAGAAGCCAGGGGGAAGGGATACGCAGTATTTT.

This clonotype was counted once. A much larger clone differs from this one at a single base, so this may be a read error. The CDR3 ends on some other residue instead of the conserved phenylalanine or tryptophan, so this is likely a read error. V gene TRBV19 combines with J gene TRBJ2-2, with TRBD1 identical over 7 bases. CDR3 size: 18 residues. V lost 3 bases and J lost 2; bases outside the gene matches: 12. The germline CDR1 and CDR2 sequences are LNHDA and SQIVND (reference sequence). Here the CDR3 reads CASSMLAWGQTNTGELFL. In nucleotides, the CDR3 is TGTGCCAGTAGTATGTTAGCTTGGGGACAGACCAACACCGGGGAGCTGTTTCTT.

This clonotype was recorded many times. V and J are TRBV6-5 and TRBJ2-3, with 9 bases that match TRBD1. This CDR3 comprises 16 residues. The junction had 8 bases not matched to a gene; V was cut back by 6 bases and J by 1 base. Germline V gene data show CDR1 as MNHEY and CDR2 as SVGAGI. The CDR3 DNA reads TGTGCCAGCAGACCCAGGACAGGGGAGGGCACAGATACGCAGTATTTT. The encoded protein is CASRPRTGEGTDTQYF.

This clonotype was counted ten times or more. V usage is TRBV11-3 and J usage is TRBJ1-2, with TRBD1 matching over 10 bases. The J segment lost 2 bases and the V segment lost 8 bases, leaving 2 bases of the junction unmatched. Germline assignment: CDR1 SGHNT and CDR2 YENEEA. This CDR3 has 13 residues. The CDR3 loop reads CASRDRGNYGYTF. In DNA form, the CDR3 reads TGTGCCAGCCGGGACAGGGGAAACTATGGCTACACCTTC.

This rearrangement joins TRBV2 to TRBJ1-6; D might be TRBD1 (6 bases). CDR3 length equals 14 residues. CDR1 is SNHLY, CDR2 FYNNEI, per germline. The V gene lost 4 bases and the J gene lost 7 bases, with 11 bases spanning the gap. The chain's CDR3 is CASSVTGTNSPLHF. CDR3 in DNA: TGTGCCAGCAGTGTAACAGGGACCAATTCACCCCTCCACTTT.

The CDR3 spells CSAEQTGGTGNTIYF. CDR3 coding DNA: TGCAGTGCGGAACAGACAGGGGGCACTGGAAACACCATATATTTT. This chain links TRBV20-1 with TRBJ1-3; TRBD1 matches at 10 bases. The CDR3 has 15 amino acids. Germline V gives CDR1 DFQATT, CDR2 SNEGSKA (reference sequence). With V trimmed by 6 bases and J by 2 bases, 7 bases remained unmatched.

The table lists this clonotype with many counts. This chain joins TRBV9 and TRBJ2-3, with 10 nucleotides matching TRBD1. Trimming removed 3 bases from V and 6 bases from J; junction bases left unmatched: 13. CDR3 length: 17 amino acids. Per the germline V gene, CDR1 is SGDLS and CDR2 is YYNGEE. For the CDR3, the DNA is TGTGCCAGCAGCGGACGAACCGGGACAGGGGTCTACGATACGCAGTATTTT. It yields the protein CASSGRTGTGVYDTQYF.

This clonotype was picked up a small number of times. The chain employs TRBV28 and TRBJ2-2, with D perhaps matching TRBD2 (5 bases). Trimming stripped 7 bases from V and 6 bases from J, with 15 bases between. CDR1 and CDR2 (germline): MDHEN, SYDVKM. CDR3 length equals 14 residues. The CDR3 loop reads CASIPEEAAGELFF. In DNA form, the CDR3 reads TGTGCCAGCATCCCAGAGGAGGCGGCCGGGGAGCTGTTTTTT.

J is TRBJ1-2 and V is TRBV20-1, with D uncertain. The CDR3 runs to 12 residues. V lost 5 bases and J 9 bases, leaving 16 bases between the germline ends. Per germline, CDR1 DFQATT and CDR2 SNEGSKA (reference sequence). CDR3: CSAHKGNPSYTF. CDR3 bases: TGCAGTGCTCATAAGGGAAACCCCAGCTACACCTTC.

The table lists this clonotype with many counts. V gene TRBV20-1 combines with J gene TRBJ1-5; TRBD1 is a possible D gene (6 bases). V lost 5 bases and J lost 0, with 23 bases in between. CDR1 is DFQATT, CDR2 SNEGSKA, per germline (reference sequence). There are 18 residues in the CDR3. The CDR3 spells CSAQPLGQHTYSNQPQHF. In nucleotides, the CDR3 is TGCAGTGCTCAACCTCTAGGACAGCATACGTATAGCAATCAGCCCCAGCATTTT.